A selection of T cell receptor beta chains follows, all from one sample in a study of T-cell reconstitution after alpha-beta-depleted transplantation in children. TCRdb used MiXCR to reprocess the PCR reads, holding one entry per CDR3 protein. The table includes approximately 220,000 distinct CDR3 sequences, roughly 15% detected once. The sample in question was PBMCs, mostly from graft donor cells, obtained 360 days after TCRalphabeta/CD19-depleted stem cell transplant. The receptor source for this set is a male patient aged 2-15 years who had a stem cell transplant for acute lymphoblastic leukemia, so the T cells may come from the graft donor. The CDR3 runs from the conserved cysteine through the conserved F or W. A D gene is named only where the DNA matches it firmly. For some rows the clone size is stated as once, few or many, or as a class when expanded; others skip it.

v_gene: TRBV5-1
abundance: many
j_gene: TRBJ2-7
d_gene: TRBD1
CDR3aa: CASRDRESYEQYF
CDR3nt: TGCGCCAGCAGGGACAGGGAATCCTACGAGCAGTACTTC

v_gene: TRBV5-1
abundance: .
j_gene: TRBJ1-1
d_gene: .
CDR3aa: CASSLEWAGIGGTEAFF
CDR3nt: TGCGCCAGCAGCTTGGAATGGGCAGGGATAGGCGGCACTGAAGCTTTCTTT

v_gene: TRBV10-1
abundance: many
j_gene: TRBJ2-2
d_gene: .
CDR3aa: CASSGVRTLRRTGELFF
CDR3nt: TGCGCCAGCAGTGGGGTGAGGACGCTAAGGAGGACCGGGGAGCTGTTTTTT

v_gene: TRBV28
abundance: few
j_gene: TRBJ2-7
d_gene: .
CDR3aa: CASSLISGYEQYF
CDR3nt: TGTGCCAGCAGTTTAATCTCAGGCTACGAGCAGTACTTC

v_gene: TRBV28
abundance: .
j_gene: TRBJ2-2
d_gene: .
CDR3aa: CASSFRPGEGTGELFF
CDR3nt: TGTGCCAGCAGTTTTAGGCCAGGGGAGGGCACCGGGGAGCTGTTTTTT

v_gene: TRBV20-1
abundance: .
j_gene: TRBJ1-1
d_gene: .
CDR3aa: CSARHPGTEAFF
CDR3nt: TGCAGTGCTAGACATCCGGGGACTGAAGCTTTCTTT

v_gene: TRBV24-1
abundance: many
j_gene: TRBJ1-4
d_gene: TRBD1
CDR3aa: CATSSDREDRTNEKLFF
CDR3nt: TGTGCCACCAGTTCCGACAGGGAAGATAGGACTAATGAAAAACTGTTTTTT

v_gene: TRBV5-1
abundance: few
j_gene: TRBJ2-3
d_gene: TRBD2
CDR3aa: CASSLGASGSTDTQYF
CDR3nt: TGCGCCAGCAGCTTGGGGGCTAGCGGGAGCACAGATACGCAGTATTTT

v_gene: TRBV5-1
abundance: .
j_gene: TRBJ2-1
d_gene: .
CDR3aa: CASSLTTIDNEQFF
CDR3nt: TGCGCCAGCAGCTTGACGACTATCGACAATGAGCAGTTCTTC

v_gene: TRBV29-1
abundance: .
j_gene: TRBJ2-1
d_gene: .
CDR3aa: CSVDGTPRGEQFF
CDR3nt: TGCAGCGTTGACGGGACCCCGAGGGGTGAGCAGTTCTTC

v_gene: TRBV12-3/TRBV12-4
abundance: few
j_gene: TRBJ1-5
d_gene: TRBD1
CDR3aa: CASSSRGPYSNQPQHF
CDR3nt: TGTGCCAGCAGTTCCAGGGGGCCCTATAGCAATCAGCCCCAGCATTTT

v_gene: TRBV29-1
abundance: few
j_gene: TRBJ2-5
d_gene: .
CDR3aa: CSVQAGGQETQYF
CDR3nt: TGCAGCGTACAGGCAGGTGGACAAGAGACCCAGTACTTC

v_gene: TRBV20-1
abundance: few
j_gene: TRBJ2-1
d_gene: TRBD1
CDR3aa: CSAAGDRDLDEQFF
CDR3nt: TGCAGTGCCGCCGGGGACAGGGACTTGGATGAGCAGTTCTTC

v_gene: TRBV10-3
abundance: few
j_gene: TRBJ2-2
d_gene: TRBD2
CDR3aa: CAISERGGITGELFF
CDR3nt: TGTGCCATCAGTGAGCGCGGGGGGATCACCGGGGAGCTGTTTTTT

v_gene: TRBV6-2/TRBV6-3
abundance: .
j_gene: TRBJ2-5
d_gene: TRBD2
CDR3aa: CASSTGTRSGETQYF
CDR3nt: TGTGCCAGCAGTACCGGGACTAGGTCTGGGGAGACCCAGTACTTC

v_gene: TRBV27
abundance: few
j_gene: TRBJ1-1
d_gene: .
CDR3aa: CASSWGGLAFF
CDR3nt: TGTGCCAGCAGTTGGGGGGGATTAGCTTTCTTT

v_gene: TRBV29-1
abundance: .
j_gene: TRBJ2-7
d_gene: TRBD1
CDR3aa: CSVRTGHEQYF
CDR3nt: TGCAGCGTTCGGACAGGGCACGAGCAGTACTTC

v_gene: TRBV27
abundance: .
j_gene: TRBJ1-5
d_gene: .
CDR3aa: CASSRKGDNQPQHF
CDR3nt: TGTGCCAGCAGTAGGAAGGGGGACAATCAGCCCCAGCATTTT

v_gene: TRBV7-2
abundance: many
j_gene: TRBJ2-7
d_gene: .
CDR3aa: CASSLVGGDSYEQYF
CDR3nt: TGTGCCAGCAGCTTAGTCGGCGGGGATTCCTACGAGCAGTACTTC

v_gene: TRBV6-1
abundance: few
j_gene: TRBJ1-1
d_gene: TRBD1
CDR3aa: CASSSPDRGWTEAFF
CDR3nt: TGTGCCAGCAGCAGTCCAGACAGGGGGTGGACTGAAGCTTTCTTT

v_gene: TRBV6-5
abundance: .
j_gene: TRBJ2-5
d_gene: .
CDR3aa: CASSSAETQYF
CDR3nt: TGTGCCAGCAGCTCGGCTGAGACCCAGTACTTC

v_gene: TRBV27
abundance: few
j_gene: TRBJ1-1
d_gene: .
CDR3aa: CASSPGIRAEAFF
CDR3nt: TGTGCCAGCAGCCCCGGGATTCGGGCTGAAGCTTTCTTT

v_gene: TRBV15
abundance: few
j_gene: TRBJ2-2
d_gene: .
CDR3aa: CATSTGNTGELFF
CDR3nt: TGTGCCACCAGCACGGGGAACACCGGGGAGCTGTTTTTT

v_gene: TRBV20-1
abundance: few
j_gene: TRBJ1-6
d_gene: .
CDR3aa: CSASAVVGAYNSPLHF
CDR3nt: TGCAGTGCTAGCGCCGTAGTTGGAGCCTATAATTCACCCCTCCACTTT

v_gene: TRBV12-3/TRBV12-4
abundance: many
j_gene: TRBJ2-1
d_gene: TRBD2
CDR3aa: CASRPGTSGYNEQFF
CDR3nt: TGTGCCAGCAGACCCGGGACTAGCGGATACAATGAGCAGTTCTTC

v_gene: TRBV7-6
abundance: .
j_gene: TRBJ2-3
d_gene: .
CDR3aa: CASSLGWGFTDTQYF
CDR3nt: TGTGCCAGCAGCTTAGGATGGGGGTTCACAGATACGCAGTATTTT

v_gene: TRBV7-2
abundance: few
j_gene: TRBJ2-3
d_gene: .
CDR3aa: CASTPRGGRDTDTQYF
CDR3nt: TGTGCCAGCACCCCTCGAGGGGGGCGGGACACAGATACGCAGTATTTT

v_gene: TRBV5-8
abundance: few
j_gene: TRBJ2-2
d_gene: .
CDR3aa: CASSLARVNTGELFF
CDR3nt: TGTGCCAGCAGCTTGGCCAGGGTGAACACCGGGGAGCTGTTTTTT

v_gene: TRBV5-1
abundance: .
j_gene: TRBJ2-5
d_gene: TRBD2
CDR3aa: CASSIAAGIQETQYF
CDR3nt: TGCGCCAGCAGCATAGCAGCGGGAATCCAAGAGACCCAGTACTTC

v_gene: TRBV4-3
abundance: .
j_gene: TRBJ2-2
d_gene: TRBD1
CDR3aa: CASSRGTGNPNTGELFF
CDR3nt: TGCGCCAGCAGCCGCGGGACAGGGAATCCGAACACCGGGGAGCTGTTTTTT

v_gene: TRBV7-9
abundance: .
j_gene: TRBJ2-3
d_gene: TRBD2
CDR3aa: CASSSGGSADTQYF
CDR3nt: TGTGCCAGCAGCTCGGGAGGTTCCGCAGATACGCAGTATTTT

v_gene: TRBV2
abundance: .
j_gene: TRBJ2-4
d_gene: .
CDR3aa: CASSESTGVLAKNIQYF
CDR3nt: TGTGCCAGCAGTGAATCGACAGGAGTACTAGCCAAAAACATTCAGTACTTC

v_gene: TRBV15
abundance: .
j_gene: TRBJ2-7
d_gene: TRBD2
CDR3aa: CATSRDPGGGGEQYF
CDR3nt: TGTGCCACCAGCAGAGATCCAGGCGGGGGAGGCGAGCAGTACTTC

v_gene: TRBV19
abundance: many
j_gene: TRBJ2-7
d_gene: TRBD1
CDR3aa: CASSGQVSYEQYF
CDR3nt: TGTGCCAGTAGCGGACAGGTCTCCTACGAGCAGTACTTC

v_gene: TRBV20-1
abundance: .
j_gene: TRBJ2-1
d_gene: TRBD2
CDR3aa: CSARRSGPSGSYNEQFF
CDR3nt: TGCAGTGCTAGACGGAGTGGACCTAGCGGGTCCTACAATGAGCAGTTCTTC

v_gene: TRBV10-3
abundance: many
j_gene: TRBJ2-2
d_gene: TRBD2
CDR3aa: CAISALRSGGGPGELFF
CDR3nt: TGTGCCATCAGTGCACTACGGAGCGGGGGAGGTCCCGGGGAGCTGTTTTTT

v_gene: TRBV20-1
abundance: many
j_gene: TRBJ2-5
d_gene: .
CDR3aa: CSATNPRPANQETQYF
CDR3nt: TGCAGTGCTACAAACCCACGGCCAGCGAACCAAGAGACCCAGTACTTC

v_gene: TRBV18
abundance: few
j_gene: TRBJ2-2
d_gene: .
CDR3aa: CASSPPPFLSGNTGELFF
CDR3nt: TGTGCCAGCTCACCACCGCCCTTTTTATCGGGTAACACCGGGGAGCTGTTTTTT

v_gene: TRBV2
abundance: .
j_gene: TRBJ1-5
d_gene: .
CDR3aa: CASSESTGSAQHF
CDR3nt: TGTGCCAGCAGTGAGTCCACAGGTTCGGCCCAGCATTTT

v_gene: TRBV28
abundance: .
j_gene: TRBJ2-1
d_gene: .
CDR3aa: CASSPSLGPYNEQFF
CDR3nt: TGTGCCAGCAGTCCGTCCCTGGGCCCGTACAATGAGCAGTTCTTC

v_gene: TRBV24-1
abundance: .
j_gene: TRBJ2-7
d_gene: .
CDR3aa: CATSDSSSYEQYF
CDR3nt: TGTGCCACCAGTGATTCCAGTTCCTACGAGCAGTACTTC

v_gene: TRBV19
abundance: .
j_gene: TRBJ1-2
d_gene: .
CDR3aa: CASSYSANYGYTF
CDR3nt: TGTGCCAGTAGTTACAGTGCTAACTATGGCTACACCTTC

v_gene: TRBV12-3/TRBV12-4
abundance: .
j_gene: TRBJ2-1
d_gene: .
CDR3aa: CASSLALAGLASNEQFF
CDR3nt: TGTGCCAGCAGTTTAGCGCTGGCAGGGTTGGCCTCGAATGAGCAGTTCTTC

v_gene: TRBV7-9
abundance: .
j_gene: TRBJ2-7
d_gene: TRBD1
CDR3aa: CASNFGDRSYEQYF
CDR3nt: TGTGCCAGCAACTTTGGGGACAGGTCTTACGAGCAGTACTTC

v_gene: TRBV27
abundance: .
j_gene: TRBJ1-4
d_gene: .
CDR3aa: CASSPYRDEKLFF
CDR3nt: TGTGCCAGCAGCCCTTACAGGGATGAAAAACTGTTTTTT

v_gene: TRBV5-1
abundance: .
j_gene: TRBJ1-1
d_gene: .
CDR3aa: CASSSIPRSQSLTTEAFF
CDR3nt: TGCGCCAGCAGCTCGATACCCAGGAGTCAAAGTCTGACCACTGAAGCTTTCTTT

v_gene: TRBV25-1
abundance: few
j_gene: TRBJ1-2
d_gene: .
CDR3aa: CASSAQTLYRDKRSCGYTF
CDR3nt: TGTGCCAGCAGTGCTCAAACCCTTTACCGGGACAAACGTTCCTGTGGCTACACCTTC

v_gene: TRBV12-5
abundance: .
j_gene: TRBJ1-6
d_gene: .
CDR3aa: CASGLLLGTYNSPLHF
CDR3nt: TGTGCTAGTGGTTTATTGCTAGGGACCTATAATTCACCCCTCCACTTT

v_gene: TRBV12-3/TRBV12-4
abundance: few
j_gene: TRBJ2-1
d_gene: .
CDR3aa: CASSLRAESSYNEQFF
CDR3nt: TGTGCCAGCAGTTTGAGGGCAGAAAGCTCCTACAATGAGCAGTTCTTC

v_gene: TRBV5-1
abundance: .
j_gene: TRBJ1-1
d_gene: .
CDR3aa: CASSSDFPSTEAFF
CDR3nt: TGCGCCAGCAGCTCGGACTTCCCAAGCACTGAAGCTTTCTTT

v_gene: TRBV5-1
abundance: many
j_gene: TRBJ2-3
d_gene: .
CDR3aa: CASSLGDGGNTQYF
CDR3nt: TGCGCCAGCAGCTTGGGGGACGGAGGGAATACGCAGTATTTT

v_gene: TRBV4-1
abundance: .
j_gene: TRBJ2-7
d_gene: .
CDR3aa: CASSRGILSYEQYF
CDR3nt: TGCGCCAGCAGCCGGGGCATACTCTCCTACGAGCAGTACTTC

v_gene: TRBV9
abundance: .
j_gene: TRBJ1-1
d_gene: .
CDR3aa: CASSVEATPSYTEAFF
CDR3nt: TGTGCCAGCAGCGTAGAGGCGACACCCTCCTACACTGAAGCTTTCTTT